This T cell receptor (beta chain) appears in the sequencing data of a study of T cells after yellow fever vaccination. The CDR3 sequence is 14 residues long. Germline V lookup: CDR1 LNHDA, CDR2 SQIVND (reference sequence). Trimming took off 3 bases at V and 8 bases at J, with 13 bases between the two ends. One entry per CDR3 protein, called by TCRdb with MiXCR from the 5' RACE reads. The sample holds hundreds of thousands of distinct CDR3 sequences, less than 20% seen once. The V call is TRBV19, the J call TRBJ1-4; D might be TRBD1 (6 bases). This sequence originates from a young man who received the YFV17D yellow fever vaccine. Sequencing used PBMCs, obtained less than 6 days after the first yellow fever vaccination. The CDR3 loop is CASSMTGGVEKLFF. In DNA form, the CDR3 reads TGTGCCAGTAGTATGACCGGGGGCGTAGAAAAACTGTTTTTT.